This T cell receptor beta chain came from a study of T cell responses to AZD1222 COVID-19 vaccine. The wider study: Timing groups of about 4 and about 12 weeks for second doses were pooled. Findings and limits, study-wide: Reportedly, close to half of spike-specific TCRs are directed against unmutated variant regions. Seropositive status at baseline applied to only a handful of AZD1222 recipients. An increase in Spike-specific TCR breadth and depth was observed after two AZD1222 doses.

To note about this clone: Its antigen is not known.

Measured with immunoSEQ multiplex PCR; TCRdb has only the in-frame clones, and not every one. In the table there are 95,000 to 150,000 clones, more than 75% of which are singletons. The CDR3 runs to 18 residues. The germline gives CDR1 SGHTA, CDR2 FQGNSA. The junction had 14 bases not matched to a gene; V was cut back by 0 bases and J by 5 bases. The receptor was isolated from an adult in good health. Sequencing was performed on peripheral blood, taken on day 0 of AZD1222 vaccination. V and J are TRBV7-2 and TRBJ2-5, with 8 positions matching TRBD1. The CDR3 loop reads CASSLAGKTGASEETQYF. DNA of the CDR3: TGTGCCAGCAGCTTAGCGGGGAAGACAGGGGCGTCGGAGGAGACCCAGTACTTC.